This T cell receptor (beta chain) was captured by sequencing in a study of blood T cells in healthy people across ages. The wider study: The capture of about one barcoded beta molecule per two T cells was achieved by template switching.

General study results and limits: In long-lived donors, naive CD4+ cell counts and diversity exceeded those of aged donors.

This CDR3 comprises 14 residues. From germline, CDR1 is MGHRA and CDR2 YSYEKL. V was clipped by 1 base and J by 12 bases, with 16 bases between them. The amount of total RNA extracted per sample was at least 5.5 micrograms. Ten or more counts support this clonotype. No antigen is known for it. A second about 7 to 12 cycle PCR used barcoded and J-beta primers. Paired-end reads containing CDR3 totaled no fewer than 3 million for each sample. One entry per CDR3 protein, called by TCRdb with MiXCR from the 5' RACE reads. Counted here are hundreds of thousands of distinct CDR3 sequences, roughly 48% occurring once; the ten biggest clones make up 10% to 15%.

The sequencing input was blood. This clonotype was obtained from a man younger than 45 in good health. The V and J genes are TRBV4-1 and TRBJ2-1; perhaps D is TRBD1 or TRBD2 (5 bases each). CDR3 sequence: CASSQVLTRDGQFF. As DNA, the CDR3 is TGCGCCAGCAGCCAAGTTCTCACCCGGGACGGGCAGTTCTTC.